A single sample gave rise to the 25 T cell receptor beta chains below, sequenced in a study of blood T cell repertoires in COVID-19 (dated by TCRdb to about 2020). Receptors were amplified or captured by the immunoSEQ multiplex PCR assay. Drawn from immuneACCESS, this table holds only the in-frame rearrangements with V and J called that TCRdb kept. Clones are partly lost; checked studies trace under half to an unresolved V gene and leave the rest unexplained. This sample has more than 200,000 clones in its table, and around 82% of those were observed once. The biggest ten clones account for 6.5% to 8.5% of the sample. The specimen was PBMCs or T cells enriched from blood (not recorded which). These receptors came from a woman between 40 and 50 years old with acute COVID-19.

CDR3 sequence reads: CAIRAPTGQDGYTF. The DNA for the CDR3 is TGTGCCATCAGGGCCCCGACAGGCCAAGATGGCTACACCTTC. V usage is TRBV10-3 and J usage is TRBJ1-2; tentatively, D is TRBD1 (6 bases). Germline values: CDR1 ENHRY, CDR2 SYGVKD. The CDR3 totals 14 residues. Trimming left V 6 bases short and J 6 bases short, with 17 bases between.

The chain links TRBV5-8 to TRBJ2-5; maybe TRBD1 (5 bases). CDR1 SGHTS and CDR2 YDEGEE come from the germline V gene. The CDR3 spans 14 residues. V lost 4 bases, J lost 1 base, and 11 bases lay in between. CDR3 region: CASSAGQGQETQYF. CDR3 nucleotide sequence: TGTGCCAGCAGCGCCGGCCAGGGCCAAGAGACCCAGTACTTC.

The chain couples TRBV7-2 to TRBJ2-2, with a weak D call TRBD2 (6 bases). Per the germline V gene, CDR1 is SGHTA and CDR2 is FQGNSA. The ends were cut back, 5 bases at V and 6 bases at J, with 19 bases in the middle. The CDR3 extends over 16 amino acids. The CDR3 loop reads CASSKPGLLIPGELFF. The CDR3 DNA reads TGTGCCAGCAGCAAACCGGGACTGTTGATCCCCGGGGAGCTGTTTTTT.

This chain joins TRBV9 and TRBJ2-1; TRBD2 aligns across 10 bases. Germline trimming cut 1 base from V and 8 bases from J; bases unmatched to any gene: 6. The CDR3 has 15 residues. Germline V lookup: CDR1 SGDLS, CDR2 YYNGEE. The CDR3 region is CASSVQRGGVDEQFF. CDR3 coding DNA: TGTGCCAGCAGCGTACAGCGGGGGGGCGTCGATGAGCAGTTCTTC.

The chain employs TRBV27 and TRBJ1-2; D is unresolved. V lost 3 bases and J lost 8, with 19 bases in between. Per germline, CDR1 MNHEY and CDR2 SMNVEV (reference sequence). The CDR3 is 15 residues long. CDR3 DNA: TGTGCCAGCAGTTTTTCGGAGGGAAGGGCTGGGGGCTACACCTTC. Its translation: CASSFSEGRAGGYTF.

The rearrangement uses TRBV14 and TRBJ2-2; D perhaps matches TRBD1 (5 bases). V lost 7 bases to trimming and J lost 1 base, with 10 bases between them. Germline-derived CDR1 and CDR2 are SGHDN and FVKESK. This CDR3 has 14 residues. The CDR3 nucleotides read TGTGCCAGCACCAGGGCGGTGAACACCGGGGAGCTGTTTTTT. Encoded protein: CASTRAVNTGELFF.

The gene calls are TRBV7-9 and TRBJ1-5, with D possibly being TRBD1 (5 bases). This CDR3 has 13 amino acids. Germline CDR1 SEHNR, CDR2 FQNEAQ (reference sequence). The germline V and J ends were trimmed by 5 bases and 8 bases, with 13 bases remaining between them. CDR3 coding DNA: TGTGCCAGCAGCCCTCAGGGAATGGAGCCCCAGCATTTT. It yields the protein CASSPQGMEPQHF.

This clone was recorded only once. The chain combines TRBV27 with TRBJ1-5, with 11 bases lining up with TRBD1. The junction had 4 bases not matched to a gene; V was cut back by 5 bases and J by 4 bases. CDR3 size: 15 residues. Germline CDR1 is MNHEY and CDR2 is SMNVEV (reference sequence). CDR3 in amino acids: CASSPGTGGNQPQHF. The CDR3 DNA follows: TGTGCCAGCAGTCCGGGGACAGGGGGGAATCAGCCCCAGCATTTT.

This clone appeared once. J is TRBJ2-5 and V is TRBV7-8; TRBD2 matches at 14 bases. This CDR3 is 18 amino acids long. Germline assignment: CDR1 SGHVS and CDR2 FQNEAQ. V shed 4 bases, J shed 5 bases, and the junction held 12 bases outside the gene matches. CDR3 region: CASSSQPGLAGVGETQYF. The CDR3 nucleotides are TGTGCCAGCAGCTCCCAACCGGGACTAGCGGGAGTAGGCGAGACCCAGTACTTC.

The chain uses TRBV24-1 and TRBJ1-1; 11 bases are shared with TRBD1. Germline V lookup: CDR1 KGHDR, CDR2 SFDVKD. The CDR3 spans 15 residues. J was trimmed by 6 bases and V by 4 bases; bases with no gene match: 6. The CDR3 sequence is CATSDRTGGEAEAFF. The CDR3 bases are TGTGCCACCAGTGACCGGACAGGGGGCGAGGCTGAAGCTTTCTTT.

The rearrangement links TRBV6-6 to TRBJ1-2; TRBD1 aligns across 11 bases. Germline-derived CDR1 and CDR2 are MNHNY and SVGAGI (reference sequence). This CDR3 contains 15 residues. The V and J ends lost 2 bases and 4 bases, in that order; junction bases with no gene match: 3. The CDR3 DNA sequence: TGTGCCAGCAGTTACCCGGGACAGGGGGGCTATGGCTACACCTTC. Amino acids: CASSYPGQGGYGYTF.

The V gene is TRBV29-1, the J gene TRBJ1-1; 9 nucleotides align to TRBD1. This CDR3 has 14 residues. Looked up from germline, CDR1 is SQVTM and CDR2 is ANQGSEA. V trimming: 5 bases; J trimming: 0 bases; junction bases outside the gene matches: 4. CDR3 amino acids: CSVTGGLMNTEAFF. The CDR3 region has the DNA TGCAGCGTTACAGGGGGCCTCATGAACACTGAAGCTTTCTTT.

V gene TRBV4-1 combines with J gene TRBJ1-6; TRBD1 aligns across 9 bases. CDR1 is MGHRA, CDR2 YSYEKL, per germline. CDR3 length: 17 residues. The V gene end was trimmed by 3 bases and the J gene end by 5 bases; junction bases not matched to a gene: 8. CDR3 DNA sequence: TGCGCCAGCAGCCATGGATCTGGGGACAGGGATAATTCACCCCTCCACTTT. Translated, it gives CASSHGSGDRDNSPLHF.

This chain uses TRBV7-9 with TRBJ1-5, with D perhaps TRBD1 (6 bases). With 6 bases removed from V and 4 bases from J, the gap between germline ends came to 10 bases. The CDR3 has 13 residues. CDR1 SEHNR and CDR2 FQNEAQ come from the germline V gene (reference sequence). In nucleotides, the CDR3 is TGTGCCAGCAGTTCCACAGGGAATCAGCCCCAGCATTTT. Translated: CASSSTGNQPQHF.

The chain employs TRBV30 and TRBJ2-5, with D uncertain. Germline assignment: CDR1 GTSNPN and CDR2 SVGIG (reference sequence). V shed 4 bases and J shed 2 bases, with 11 bases lying between them. This CDR3 contains 13 residues. In DNA, the CDR3 is TGTGCCTGGAAACTTTTAGTACAAGAGACCCAGTACTTC. Protein sequence: CAWKLLVQETQYF.

Concerning this clone itself: At one end, the junction sequence differs from germline, possibly due to a read error. This sequence joins TRBV27 and TRBJ1-1; D remains unclear. This CDR3 spans 14 amino acids. CDR1 and CDR2 from the germline V gene are MNHEY and SMNVEV (reference sequence). The chain's CDR3 is CASSPRVANAEAFF. DNA of the CDR3: TGTGCCAGCAGTCCGAGGGTAGCGAACGCTGAAGCTTTCTTT.

The chain recombines TRBV29-1 with TRBJ2-5; D unresolved. Germline V CDR1 and CDR2: SQVTM, ANQGSEA. The ends were cut back, 4 bases at V and 2 bases at J, with 14 bases in the middle. This CDR3 has 14 amino acids. CDR3 bases: TGCAGCGTTGCGCGTGTACTTGATCAAGAGACCCAGTACTTC. The encoded protein is CSVARVLDQETQYF.

The chain couples TRBV7-3 to TRBJ1-1, with a weak D call TRBD1 (6 bases). The CDR3 totals 14 residues. The germline V and J ends were trimmed by 1 base and 4 bases, with 10 bases remaining between them. The germline V gene has CDR1 SGHTA and CDR2 FQGTGA. The CDR3 protein is CASSLNRVATEAFF. The CDR3 bases are TGTGCCAGCAGCTTAAACAGGGTGGCCACTGAAGCTTTCTTT.

This chain links TRBV30 with TRBJ1-5, with D possibly being TRBD1 (6 bases). The germline CDR1 and CDR2 sequences are GTSNPN and SVGIG (reference sequence). The CDR3 runs to 14 residues. Between the trimmed V and J ends, which lost 1 base and 12 bases, there was a span of 19 bases. CDR3 protein: CAWSEQGSRLRQHF. CDR3 in DNA: TGTGCCTGGAGTGAACAGGGTTCCCGGTTGCGCCAGCATTTT. The complete variable domain, with remaining parts taken from reference TRBV30 and TRBJ1-5, reads SQTIHQWPATLVQPVGSPLSLECTVEGTSNPNLYWYRQAAGRGLQLLFYSVGIGQISSEVPQNLSASRPQDRQFILSSKKLLLSDSGFYLCAWSEQGSRLRQHFGDGTRLSIL.

The chain has TRBV6-2 or TRBV6-3 and TRBJ1-2; TRBD1 matches 9 bases. The trim removed 8 bases at V and 6 bases at J, leaving 16 bases unmatched. Per the germline V gene, CDR1 is MNHEY and CDR2 is SVGEGT. This CDR3 contains 16 residues. The CDR3 is CASGRVPGQGFDGYTF. For the CDR3, the DNA is TGTGCCAGCGGCCGAGTTCCGGGACAGGGTTTCGATGGCTACACCTTC.

The CDR3 nucleotides are TGTGCCAGCAGTTACGCGACAGGGGAGGAGACCCAGTACTTC. Translated, it gives CASSYATGEETQYF. The V call is TRBV6-5, the J call TRBJ2-5, with 8 bases that match TRBD1. CDR1 is MNHEY, CDR2 SVGAGI, per germline. Trimming removed 2 bases from V and 5 bases from J; junction bases left unmatched: 4. The CDR3 totals 14 residues.

The CDR3 here is CASSSTGTVNYGYTF. CDR3 coding DNA: TGTGCCAGCAGCTCCACCGGGACAGTAAACTATGGCTACACCTTC. The J gene is TRBJ1-2, the V gene TRBV11-2; 7 positions match TRBD1. This CDR3 is 15 amino acids long. Germline values: CDR1 SGHAT, CDR2 FQNNGV. Trimming at V came to 4 bases and at J to 2 bases, leaving 7 bases not matched to a gene.

The chain combines TRBV19 with TRBJ1-5; the D gene is possibly TRBD1 (5 bases). CDR1 is LNHDA and CDR2 is SQIVND in the germline V gene (reference sequence). There are 12 residues in the CDR3. Trimming cost V 5 bases and J 5 bases, with 7 bases left between them. This chain's CDR3 is CASSAGYQPQHF. DNA of the CDR3: TGTGCCAGTAGTGCAGGGTATCAGCCCCAGCATTTT.

This chain uses TRBV5-1 with TRBJ2-2; 10 positions match TRBD1. The CDR3 is 15 amino acids. Germline values: CDR1 SGHRS, CDR2 YFSETQ. V dropped 0 bases and J dropped 6; count of bases not matched to a gene: 2. This chain's CDR3 is CASSLAGTGAGELFF. In nucleotides, the CDR3 is TGCGCCAGCAGCTTGGCCGGGACAGGGGCCGGGGAGCTGTTTTTT.

The J gene is TRBJ2-1, the V gene TRBV7-2; 14 bases line up with TRBD2. In germline, CDR1 is SGHTA, CDR2 FQGNSA. Germline trimming cut 2 bases from V and 6 bases from J; bases unmatched to any gene: 9. The CDR3 covers 18 residues. The DNA for the CDR3 is TGTGCCAGCAGCTTACACGTAAAAGGACTAGCGGGAGGCAATGAGCAGTTCTTC. Translating it yields CASSLHVKGLAGGNEQFF.